The rows below give T cell receptor beta chains drawn from one sample of a study of early T cells in non-severe SARS-CoV-2 infection. TCRdb itself ran the 5' RACE reads through MiXCR, one entry per CDR3 protein. There are roughly 27,000 distinct CDR3 sequences in the sample; 4% to 4.5% occur only once, and 4% to 4.5% lies in the top ten. The sample comprised whole blood. The receptors were gathered from an adult who was a healthcare worker with PCR-confirmed SARS-CoV-2 infection or an uninfected control (not recorded which). CDR3s leave out the opening cysteine and the closing phenylalanine or tryptophan. The order of the fields is CDR3 length, V gene, J gene, D gene, CDR3 protein. D genes are given only for firm matches.

CDR3 length: 12
V gene: TRBV29-1
J gene: TRBJ1-4
D gene: TRBD1
CDR3 protein: SVAQGETNEKLF

CDR3 length: 16
V gene: TRBV6-6
J gene: TRBJ2-3
D gene: TRBD1
CDR3 protein: ASSQPGQGEYGTDTQY

CDR3 length: 13
V gene: TRBV18
J gene: TRBJ2-3
D gene: NA
CDR3 protein: ASSPPELPGDTQY

CDR3 length: 12
V gene: TRBV9
J gene: TRBJ1-2
D gene: NA
CDR3 protein: ASSPSVANYGYT

CDR3 length: 13
V gene: TRBV11-3
J gene: TRBJ2-1
D gene: NA
CDR3 protein: ASSPDRGTYNEQF

CDR3 length: 8
V gene: TRBV30
J gene: TRBJ1-1
D gene: NA
CDR3 protein: AWGTVQAF

CDR3 length: 13
V gene: TRBV9
J gene: TRBJ2-3
D gene: NA
CDR3 protein: ASSVAPTARDTQY

CDR3 length: 11
V gene: TRBV2
J gene: TRBJ1-1
D gene: NA
CDR3 protein: ASSSQSNTEAF

CDR3 length: 12
V gene: TRBV6-2/TRBV6-3
J gene: TRBJ2-7
D gene: NA
CDR3 protein: ASSYRDITYEQY

CDR3 length: 13
V gene: TRBV29-1
J gene: TRBJ2-3
D gene: TRBD2
CDR3 protein: SVEGVASGSDTQY

CDR3 length: 11
V gene: TRBV28
J gene: TRBJ2-7
D gene: TRBD1
CDR3 protein: ASRTGGYDEQY

CDR3 length: 14
V gene: TRBV7-3
J gene: TRBJ1-1
D gene: TRBD1
CDR3 protein: ASSLTPSTGGTEAF

CDR3 length: 13
V gene: TRBV20-1
J gene: TRBJ1-6
D gene: NA
CDR3 protein: SARASVSGDSPLH

CDR3 length: 14
V gene: TRBV11-2
J gene: TRBJ1-1
D gene: NA
CDR3 protein: ASSSGLTRDRTEAF

CDR3 length: 12
V gene: TRBV6-1
J gene: TRBJ2-7
D gene: NA
CDR3 protein: ASSESGLSYEQY

CDR3 length: 14
V gene: TRBV6-1
J gene: TRBJ2-3
D gene: NA
CDR3 protein: ASTLDSYAPTDTQY

CDR3 length: 12
V gene: TRBV2
J gene: TRBJ1-5
D gene: NA
CDR3 protein: ASSLDGVHQPQH

CDR3 length: 11
V gene: TRBV7-9
J gene: TRBJ1-1
D gene: NA
CDR3 protein: ASSPPPDTEAF

CDR3 length: 13
V gene: TRBV5-1
J gene: TRBJ2-2
D gene: NA
CDR3 protein: ASSLRQGATGELF

CDR3 length: 14
V gene: TRBV27
J gene: TRBJ2-1
D gene: TRBD2
CDR3 protein: ASSLSILAKYNEQF

CDR3 length: 15
V gene: TRBV19
J gene: TRBJ2-2
D gene: TRBD1
CDR3 protein: ASSRGQGASRTGVLF

CDR3 length: 10
V gene: TRBV28
J gene: TRBJ2-3
D gene: NA
CDR3 protein: ASRGEGDTQY

CDR3 length: 14
V gene: TRBV13
J gene: TRBJ2-3
D gene: NA
CDR3 protein: ASSSSQLISTDTQY

CDR3 length: 10
V gene: TRBV20-1
J gene: TRBJ2-5
D gene: NA
CDR3 protein: SARIRRETQY

CDR3 length: 13
V gene: TRBV5-1
J gene: TRBJ2-5
D gene: TRBD2
CDR3 protein: ASSLGLAYQETQY

CDR3 length: 9
V gene: TRBV5-1
J gene: TRBJ2-1
D gene: NA
CDR3 protein: ASSLAIEQF

CDR3 length: 12
V gene: TRBV20-1
J gene: TRBJ1-5
D gene: NA
CDR3 protein: SARKLPENQPQH

CDR3 length: 15
V gene: TRBV7-2
J gene: TRBJ2-1
D gene: TRBD2
CDR3 protein: ASSLGWTSGSSDEQF

CDR3 length: 16
V gene: TRBV28
J gene: TRBJ2-1
D gene: TRBD2
CDR3 protein: ASSPAGLAGVTTNEQF

CDR3 length: 12
V gene: TRBV18
J gene: TRBJ2-5
D gene: TRBD2
CDR3 protein: ASSPGLLEETQY

CDR3 length: 11
V gene: TRBV18
J gene: TRBJ2-5
D gene: NA
CDR3 protein: ASSPQASETQY

CDR3 length: 10
V gene: TRBV5-1
J gene: TRBJ1-1
D gene: NA
CDR3 protein: ASSFTATEAF

CDR3 length: 13
V gene: TRBV7-2
J gene: TRBJ2-1
D gene: TRBD1
CDR3 protein: AILGGQGAYNEQF

CDR3 length: 13
V gene: TRBV29-1
J gene: TRBJ1-2
D gene: TRBD1
CDR3 protein: SVEGTGDFNYGYT

CDR3 length: 12
V gene: TRBV29-1
J gene: TRBJ2-2
D gene: TRBD1
CDR3 protein: SVRTGENTGELF

CDR3 length: 12
V gene: TRBV7-8
J gene: TRBJ2-3
D gene: TRBD2
CDR3 protein: ASSTGRERDTQY

CDR3 length: 13
V gene: TRBV5-1
J gene: TRBJ1-6
D gene: NA
CDR3 protein: ASSLEGSYNSPLH

CDR3 length: 11
V gene: TRBV29-1
J gene: TRBJ2-1
D gene: NA
CDR3 protein: SVSGLPSNEQF

CDR3 length: 13
V gene: TRBV29-1
J gene: TRBJ2-7
D gene: NA
CDR3 protein: SVEEIKEPPDEQY

CDR3 length: 14
V gene: TRBV10-3
J gene: TRBJ2-7
D gene: TRBD2
CDR3 protein: AISDPGLAGGQEQY

CDR3 length: 11
V gene: TRBV7-8
J gene: TRBJ1-6
D gene: NA
CDR3 protein: ASSVDAWSPLH

CDR3 length: 15
V gene: TRBV20-1
J gene: TRBJ2-7
D gene: TRBD2
CDR3 protein: SASGLAGVRKSYEQY

CDR3 length: 11
V gene: TRBV24-1
J gene: TRBJ2-3
D gene: NA
CDR3 protein: ATLRGPRDTQY

CDR3 length: 11
V gene: TRBV6-5
J gene: TRBJ1-5
D gene: NA
CDR3 protein: ASAYGGDQPQH

CDR3 length: 12
V gene: TRBV14
J gene: TRBJ1-2
D gene: NA
CDR3 protein: ASSQDMGRYGYT

CDR3 length: 9
V gene: TRBV27
J gene: TRBJ2-3
D gene: NA
CDR3 protein: ASSFSDTQY

CDR3 length: 14
V gene: TRBV20-1
J gene: TRBJ2-3
D gene: TRBD1
CDR3 protein: SAGNRDRGMLDTQY

CDR3 length: 12
V gene: TRBV7-6
J gene: TRBJ2-5
D gene: TRBD2
CDR3 protein: ASSSGTSQQTQY

CDR3 length: 13
V gene: TRBV20-1
J gene: TRBJ2-3
D gene: NA
CDR3 protein: SARDWRFPTDTQY

CDR3 length: 11
V gene: TRBV20-1
J gene: TRBJ2-1
D gene: NA
CDR3 protein: SAGGVSYNEQF

CDR3 length: 10
V gene: TRBV29-1
J gene: TRBJ2-7
D gene: NA
CDR3 protein: SVGDANYEQY

CDR3 length: 12
V gene: TRBV10-3
J gene: TRBJ2-5
D gene: NA
CDR3 protein: AISESWGVETQY

CDR3 length: 13
V gene: TRBV6-5
J gene: TRBJ1-5
D gene: TRBD1
CDR3 protein: ASSTDRAGNQPQH

CDR3 length: 11
V gene: TRBV3-1
J gene: TRBJ1-1
D gene: NA
CDR3 protein: ASSQGAGDEAF

CDR3 length: 12
V gene: TRBV20-1
J gene: TRBJ2-3
D gene: TRBD2
CDR3 protein: SLRAGGPGDTQY